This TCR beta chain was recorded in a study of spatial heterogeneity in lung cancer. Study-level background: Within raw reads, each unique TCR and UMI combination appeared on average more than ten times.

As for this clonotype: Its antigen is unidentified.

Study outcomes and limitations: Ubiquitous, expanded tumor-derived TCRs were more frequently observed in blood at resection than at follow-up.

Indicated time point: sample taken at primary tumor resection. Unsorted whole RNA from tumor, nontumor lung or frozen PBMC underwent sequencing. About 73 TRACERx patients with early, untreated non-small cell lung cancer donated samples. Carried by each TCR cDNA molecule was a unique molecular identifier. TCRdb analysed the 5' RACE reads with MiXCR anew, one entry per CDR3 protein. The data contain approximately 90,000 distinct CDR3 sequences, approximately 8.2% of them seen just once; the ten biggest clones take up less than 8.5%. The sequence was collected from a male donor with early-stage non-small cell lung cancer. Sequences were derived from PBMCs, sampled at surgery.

The DNA for the CDR3 is TGTGCCAGCAGGGCCCTAGCGGGAGGTTCCTACAATGAGCAGTTCTTC. As protein: CASRALAGGSYNEQFF. This chain uses TRBV6-1 with TRBJ2-1, with TRBD2 identical over 11 bases. J gave up 1 base and V 6 bases, and 5 bases lay outside the gene matches. The CDR3 consists of 16 residues. Germline V gives CDR1 MNHNS, CDR2 SASEGT.